The 15 T cell receptor beta chains listed next were all sequenced from one sample in a study of blood T cells in healthy people across ages. Next came a second PCR, run for about 6 to 11 cycles, which used a sample-barcoded 5' primer along with a J-beta primer mix. Each CDR3 protein gets one entry after TCRdb re-called the 5' RACE reads with MiXCR. The table lists around 990,000 distinct CDR3 sequences, more than 30% of them singletons. What was sequenced was blood. These receptors were collected from a man aged 18 to 29 in good health.

This clonotype was recorded at least ten times. J is TRBJ1-2 and V is TRBV4-3; D not resolved. Germline CDR1 is LGHNA and CDR2 is YSLEER. Trimming took off 0 bases at V and 5 bases at J, with 10 bases between the two ends. The CDR3 runs to 14 residues. The CDR3 sequence: CASSQDSRDYGYTF. As DNA, the CDR3 is TGCGCCAGCAGCCAAGATAGTCGGGATTATGGCTACACCTTC.

This chain joins TRBV7-2 and TRBJ2-1; the match to TRBD1 covers 8 bases. CDR1 and CDR2 from the germline V gene are SGHTA and FQGNSA. CDR3 length equals 14 residues. V lost 7 bases and J lost 9; bases outside the gene matches: 11. The CDR3 spells CASTMDRDDLEQFF. CDR3 sequence (DNA): TGTGCCAGCACAATGGACAGGGATGACCTTGAGCAGTTCTTC.

CDR3 nucleotides: TGCGCCAGCAGCCGAACATCGTCAAGGTTGGGTGGCTACACCTTC. Translation: CASSRTSSRLGGYTF. The gene calls are TRBV4-3 and TRBJ1-2; D is unclear. With 4 bases removed from V and 7 bases from J, the gap between germline ends came to 19 bases. CDR3 size: 15 residues. Germline CDR1 LGHNA, CDR2 YSLEER.

This rearrangement joins TRBV7-2 to TRBJ2-5; no clear D. Trimming took 1 base from V and 0 from J, leaving 12 bases between them. The CDR3 runs to 16 residues. Looked up from germline, CDR1 is SGHTA and CDR2 is FQGNSA. The CDR3 coding sequence is TGTGCCAGCAGCTTAGATGCGGTACAGTACCAAGAGACCCAGTACTTC. This sequence encodes CASSLDAVQYQETQYF.

This clonotype was found a few times. The chain joins TRBV4-2 to TRBJ1-2; perhaps TRBD1 as D (5 bases). Germline loops: CDR1 LGHNA, CDR2 YNFKEQ. V lost 3 bases and J lost 3, with 14 bases in between. The CDR3 runs 15 residues. The CDR3 DNA is TGTGCCAGCAGCCAGGACTTCGACAGAGACTATGGCTACACCTTC. Translation gives CASSQDFDRDYGYTF.

In its sample, this clonotype was seen a few times. The chain carries TRBV24-1 and TRBJ1-2; possibly TRBD1 for D (5 bases). Per the germline V gene, CDR1 is KGHDR and CDR2 is SFDVKD. V lost 3 bases to trimming and J lost 7 bases, with 14 bases between them. The CDR3 contains 14 residues. The CDR3 sequence: CATSDKGPDPGYTF. Here the CDR3 DNA reads TGTGCCACCAGTGATAAGGGACCCGACCCTGGCTACACCTTC.

On this clonotype itself: This sequence may be a read error, since a much larger clone differs from it by one base. V is TRBV13 and J is TRBJ2-1; D gene ambiguous. V dropped 2 bases and J dropped 7 bases, with 9 bases sitting between them. From germline, CDR1 is PRHDT and CDR2 FYEKMQ (reference sequence). CDR3 length: 13 residues. The CDR3 region has the DNA TGTGCCAGCAGCTTAAGTAAGGTGAATGAGCAGTTCTTC. Its translation: CASSLSKVNEQFF.

This chain joins TRBV20-1 and TRBJ1-1; TRBD1 matches 7 bases. CDR1 and CDR2 (germline): DFQATT, SNEGSKA (reference sequence). This CDR3 comprises 10 residues. The CDR3 here is CRGGQGGDFF. The DNA of the CDR3 is TGCAGGGGCGGCCAGGGGGGAGATTTCTTT.

This clonotype was observed a few times. The chain links TRBV7-2 to TRBJ1-1, with 10 bases that match TRBD1. After removal of 6 bases from V and 1 base from J, the junction contained 2 bases not matched to a gene. Germline V gene lookup returns CDR1 SGHTA and CDR2 FQGNSA. CDR3 length: 14 amino acids. CDR3 nucleotides: TGTGCCAGCAGAAGGGACAGGGGGAACACTGAAGCTTTCTTT. It specifies CASRRDRGNTEAFF. The full variable domain, in which reference TRBV7-2 and TRBJ1-1 provide the parts outside the CDR3, is GAGVSQSPSNKVTEKGKDVELRCDPISGHTALYWYRQSLGQGLEFLIYFQGNSAPDKSGLPSDRFSAERTGGSVSTLTIQRTQQEDSAVYLCASRRDRGNTEAFFGQGTRLTVV.

This chain uses TRBV6-6 with TRBJ1-2; 7 bases line up with TRBD1. V shed 8 bases and J 4 bases; nucleotides not matched to a gene: 10. The CDR3 is made up of 14 amino acids. Germline CDR1 and CDR2: MNHNY and SVGAGI (reference sequence). The CDR3, as DNA: TGTGCCAGCCACCCCAGGGGACAGTCCTATGGCTACACCTTC. Translated: CASHPRGQSYGYTF.

The genes are TRBV29-1 and TRBJ2-1; no clear D. The J call may be incorrect, as the DNA end agrees better with TRBJ2-7. CDR3 length equals 13 residues. The V gene's germline CDR1 is SQVTM and CDR2 ANQGSEA. The CDR3 DNA follows: TGCAGCGTTCGATCCGGTACCTACAATGAGCAGTACTTC. This codes for CSVRSGTYNEQYF.

The genes are TRBV5-1 and TRBJ1-2; TRBD1 is a possible D gene (6 bases). Trimming took off 0 bases at V and 7 bases at J, with 7 bases between the two ends. CDR1 SGHRS and CDR2 YFSETQ come from the germline V gene. The CDR3 is 12 amino acids. Here the CDR3 DNA reads TGCGCCAGCAGCTTGGGGGGGGCTGGCTACACCTTC. Its protein is CASSLGGAGYTF. The variable domain in full, with the rest retrieved from reference TRBV5-1 and TRBJ1-2, is KAGVTQTPRYLIKTRGQQVTLSCSPISGHRSVSWYQQTPGQGLQFLFEYFSETQRNKGNFPGRFSGRQFSNSRSEMNVSTLELGDSALYLCASSLGGAGYTFGSGTRLTVV.

The rearrangement joins TRBV19 to TRBJ2-1; either TRBD1 or TRBD2 may supply D (6 bases each). Trimming shortened V by 6 bases and J by 3 bases, and 15 bases separated the two germline ends. In germline, CDR1 is LNHDA, CDR2 SQIVND (reference sequence). The CDR3 has 15 amino acids. The CDR3 loop is CASRPVGGLYNEQFF. The CDR3 DNA follows: TGTGCCAGTAGACCTGTCGGGGGCCTCTACAATGAGCAGTTCTTC. Using reference TRBV19 and TRBJ2-1 for the parts outside the CDR3, the full variable domain is DGGITQSPKYLFRKEGQNVTLSCEQNLNHDAMYWYRQDPGQGLRLIYYSQIVNDFQKGDIAEGYSVSREKKESFPLTVTSAQKNPTAFYLCASRPVGGLYNEQFFGPGTRLTVL.

In this sample, this clonotype turned up a few times. The chain links TRBV4-3 to TRBJ2-3; no reliable D call. V was shortened by 3 bases and J by 0 bases, with 10 bases between the two germline ends. Germline-derived CDR1 and CDR2 are LGHNA and YSLEER. The CDR3 runs to 15 residues. CDR3 DNA sequence: TGCGCCAGCAGCCACCCCGGACGGAGCACAGATACGCAGTATTTT. It encodes CASSHPGRSTDTQYF.

The chain is built from TRBV12-3 or TRBV12-4 and TRBJ2-6; D gene unclear. The ends were cut back, 6 bases at V and 0 bases at J, with 12 bases in the middle. There are 16 residues in the CDR3. CDR3 loop: CASSPDGSSGANVLTF. The CDR3 nucleotides read TGTGCCAGCAGCCCGGACGGAAGCTCTGGGGCCAACGTCCTGACTTTC.